Listed below are T cell receptor beta chains from one sample, sequenced in a study of blood T cell repertoires in COVID-19. The assay was immunoSEQ multiplex PCR, and TCRdb's table has in-frame clones only and misses some. The sample holds around 260,000 clones, about 88% seen once. Sequenced input: peripheral blood. The receptors were sampled from a man younger than 40 with active or convalescent COVID-19. Both conserved end residues are part of each CDR3. D genes are given only for firm matches. Expanded clones are given a class, and other clones once, few, many or no size at all.

CDR3aa | CDR3nt | abundance | v_gene | len | d_gene | j_gene
CASSLTLSNEKLFF | TGTGCCAGCAGCTTAACCCTGAGTAATGAAAAACTGTTTTTT | - | TRBV7-9 | 14 | - | TRBJ1-4
CASSGTPRFGMNTEAFF | TGCGCCAGCAGCGGGACACCCCGATTCGGGATGAACACTGAAGCTTTCTTT | - | TRBV10-1 | 17 | - | TRBJ1-1
CASRPGQGAGELFF | TGTGCCAGCCGCCCGGGACAGGGAGCCGGGGAGCTGTTTTTT | - | TRBV6-4 | 14 | TRBD1 | TRBJ2-2
CASSLDVGDSYEQYF | TGTGCCAGCAGCTTAGACGTCGGAGACTCCTACGAGCAGTACTTC | - | TRBV7-6 | 15 | - | TRBJ2-7
CASSPRLSAGGSVNTQYF | TGTGCCAGCTCACCACGGCTTTCAGCGGGGGGTTCCGTAAATACGCAGTATTTT | once | TRBV18 | 18 | TRBD2 | TRBJ2-3
CASSLSLGGAQAKNIQYF | TGTGCCAGCAGTTTATCCCTCGGGGGGGCGCAGGCCAAAAACATTCAGTACTTC | - | TRBV27 | 18 | TRBD2 | TRBJ2-4
CASSSQGTEAFF | TGTGCCAGCAGTTCACAGGGCACTGAAGCTTTCTTT | - | TRBV2 | 12 | - | TRBJ1-1
CASSRGWGLADYEQYF | TGTGCCAGCAGCAGGGGATGGGGTCTAGCGGACTACGAGCAGTACTTC | once | TRBV27 | 16 | - | TRBJ2-7
CASSILQGGNEQFF | TGTGCCAGTAGTATTCTACAGGGTGGTAATGAGCAGTTCTTC | - | TRBV19 | 14 | - | TRBJ2-1
CASSQVGSTYEQYF | TGCGCCAGCAGCCAAGTTGGCAGTACCTACGAGCAGTACTTC | - | TRBV4-1 | 14 | - | TRBJ2-7
CASSQDSTGRASGYTF | TGCGCCAGCAGCCAAGATTCGACGGGCAGGGCGAGTGGCTACACCTTC | - | TRBV4-1 | 16 | - | TRBJ1-2
CASTRGEASGYTF | TGTGCCAGCACCCGAGGGGAGGCTTCGGGCTACACCTTC | - | TRBV6-5 | 13 | - | TRBJ1-2
CASSYSLAGTGELFF | TGTGCCAGCAGTTACTCCCTAGCGGGAACCGGGGAGCTGTTTTTT | - | TRBV6-5 | 15 | TRBD2 | TRBJ2-2
CASSLGFEGGQPQHF | TGTGCCAGCAGTTTAGGGTTCGAGGGAGGGCAGCCCCAGCATTTT | - | TRBV28 | 15 | - | TRBJ1-5
CAITRGGSSYEQYF | TGTGCTATCACCCGCGGGGGGTCCAGCTACGAGCAGTACTTC | - | TRBV12-5 | 14 | TRBD2 | TRBJ2-7
CASSIAQGAYEQYF | TGTGCCAGTAGTATCGCACAGGGGGCGTACGAGCAGTACTTC | - | TRBV19 | 14 | TRBD1 | TRBJ2-7
CASSYEREGEQYF | TGTGCCAGCAGTTACGAGAGGGAGGGCGAGCAGTACTTC | - | TRBV6-5 | 13 | TRBD2 | TRBJ2-7
CASTRDSQETQYF | TGTGCCAGCACCCGGGACTCCCAAGAGACCCAGTACTTC | - | TRBV2 | 13 | - | TRBJ2-5
CASSLWRGNEQFF | TGTGCCAGCAGCTTATGGAGGGGAAATGAGCAGTTCTTC | once | TRBV11-2 | 13 | - | TRBJ2-1
CASSKIRQVGIVGYTF | TGTGCCAGCAGCAAAATTCGACAGGTAGGTATAGTTGGCTACACCTTC | - | TRBV21-1 | 16 | - | TRBJ1-2
CASSYQRLGSPYEQYF | TGTGCCAGCAGTTACCAGAGACTCGGGAGCCCCTACGAGCAGTACTTC | - | TRBV6-2/TRBV6-3 | 16 | - | TRBJ2-7
CASSGTGVNQPQHF | TGTGCCAGTAGTGGGACAGGGGTGAATCAGCCCCAGCATTTT | - | TRBV19 | 14 | TRBD1 | TRBJ1-5
CASSLTGRENYGYTF | TGTGCCAGCAGCTTGACAGGCAGGGAAAACTATGGCTACACCTTC | - | TRBV5-6 | 15 | - | TRBJ1-2
CASSYDSGQLFF | TGTGCCAGCAGTTACGACAGCGGGCAGCTGTTTTTT | - | TRBV6-5 | 12 | - | TRBJ2-2
CASSDGRLYTF | TGTGCCAGCAGTGACGGCAGACTCTACACCTTC | - | TRBV2 | 11 | - | TRBJ1-2
CASSEKVAPNEQFF | TGCGCCAGCAGTGAGAAGGTAGCCCCCAATGAGCAGTTCTTC | - | TRBV10-2 | 14 | - | TRBJ2-1
CASSEVWGGRNTEAFF | TGTGCCAGCAGTGAAGTTTGGGGGGGGCGAAACACTGAAGCTTTCTTT | - | TRBV6-1 | 16 | - | TRBJ1-1
CASTTASSNYGYTF | TGTGCCAGCACAACCGCCTCCTCTAACTATGGCTACACCTTC | - | TRBV18 | 14 | - | TRBJ1-2
CASSQDGGLAGGEQYF | TGCGCCAGCAGCCAAGATGGAGGGCTAGCGGGGGGCGAGCAGTACTTC | - | TRBV4-3 | 16 | TRBD2 | TRBJ2-7
CASSSPQVSVGYTF | TGTGCCAGCAGCTCCCCCCAGGTATCGGTCGGCTACACCTTC | - | TRBV5-8 | 14 | - | TRBJ1-2
CASSYPTGHGHYEQYF | TGTGCCAGCAGTTATCCCACGGGACACGGACACTACGAGCAGTACTTC | - | TRBV6-9 | 16 | - | TRBJ2-7
CASSPLVGLVYEQYF | TGTGCCAGCAGCCCTCTGGTGGGACTAGTGTACGAGCAGTACTTC | - | TRBV21-1 | 15 | - | TRBJ2-7
CASSIQNFNQPQHF | TGTGCCAGTAGTATTCAGAATTTCAATCAGCCCCAGCATTTT | - | TRBV19 | 14 | - | TRBJ1-5
CASSPAQGTYGYTF | TGTGCCAGCAGCCCCGCCCAGGGCACCTATGGCTACACCTTC | - | TRBV5-5 | 14 | - | TRBJ1-2
CASSPRLAGGTDTQYF | TGCGCCAGCAGCCCGAGACTAGCGGGGGGCACAGATACGCAGTATTTT | once | TRBV4-1 | 16 | TRBD2 | TRBJ2-3
CASSEVGGAQPQHF | TGCGCCAGCAGTGAGGTCGGGGGGGCTCAGCCCCAGCATTTT | - | TRBV10-2 | 14 | - | TRBJ1-5
CASSVTVQETQYF | TGTGCCAGCAGCGTGACAGTCCAAGAGACCCAGTACTTC | - | TRBV5-6 | 13 | - | TRBJ2-5
CASSQETSGGDYEQYF | TGTGCCAGCAGCCAAGAGACTAGCGGGGGGGACTACGAGCAGTACTTC | - | TRBV3-1/TRBV3-2 | 16 | TRBD2 | TRBJ2-7
CSVLRGEKLFF | TGCAGCGTACTCCGGGGTGAAAAACTGTTTTTT | - | TRBV29-1 | 11 | - | TRBJ1-4
CASSKLAGGQETQYF | TGTGCCAGCAGCAAACTAGCGGGGGGCCAAGAGACCCAGTACTTC | once | TRBV6-5 | 15 | TRBD2 | TRBJ2-5
CASSFGTGREKLFF | TGTGCCAGCAGCTTCGGGACAGGGCGCGAAAAACTGTTTTTT | - | TRBV7-2 | 14 | TRBD1 | TRBJ1-4
CASSMFQDTDTQYF | TGTGCCAGTAGTATGTTTCAGGACACAGATACGCAGTATTTT | - | TRBV19 | 14 | - | TRBJ2-3
CASSQDSSPGKLFF | TGCGCCAGCAGCCAAGATTCGAGCCCGGGAAAACTGTTTTTT | - | TRBV4-1 | 14 | - | TRBJ1-4
CASSQGVQGRNTEAFF | TGCGCCAGCAGCCAAGGTGTTCAGGGTCGGAACACTGAAGCTTTCTTT | - | TRBV4-3 | 16 | - | TRBJ1-1
CASSILRETGELFF | TGTGCCAGTAGTATCCTTCGCGAGACCGGGGAGCTGTTTTTT | - | TRBV19 | 14 | - | TRBJ2-2
CASSLGVGGETQYF | TGTGCCAGCAGCTTAGGGGTCGGGGGGGAGACCCAGTACTTC | - | TRBV7-9 | 14 | TRBD2 | TRBJ2-5
CASSQQGGDTEAFF | TGTGCCAGCAGTCAACAGGGGGGGGACACTGAAGCTTTCTTT | - | TRBV27 | 14 | TRBD1 | TRBJ1-1
CASSKRGDRVSPLHF | TGTGCCAGCAGCAAACGTGGGGACAGGGTCTCACCCCTCCACTTT | - | TRBV9 | 15 | TRBD1 | TRBJ1-6
CASSQDPPRAFPSPLHF | TGTGCCAGCAGCCAAGATCCCCCCAGGGCATTTCCTTCACCCCTCCACTTT | - | TRBV3-1/TRBV3-2 | 17 | - | TRBJ1-6
CASSLATLNYGYTF | TGTGCCAGCAGCTTAGCGACCCTTAACTATGGCTACACCTTC | - | TRBV5-4 | 14 | - | TRBJ1-2
CASSYEGHTEAFF | TGTGCCAGCAGTTACGAGGGTCACACTGAAGCTTTCTTT | - | TRBV6-6 | 13 | - | TRBJ1-1